This T cell receptor beta chain stems from a study of CD8+ T cells in alopecia areata. Per the germline V gene, CDR1 is SGHVS and CDR2 is FNYEAQ. Trimming stripped 1 base from V and 6 bases from J, with 8 bases between. This CDR3 is built from 13 residues. Extraction and reverse transcription of RNA yielded cDNA as the sequencing template. Produced via immunoSEQ multiplex PCR; TCRdb's table is partial and in-frame only. Among 120,000 to 150,000 clones listed, 86% were seen once. Treatment specified: oral pan-JAK inhibitor, 5-10 mg twice daily. The chain has TRBV7-6 and TRBJ2-3, with D unclear. This TCR derives from a human donor with alopecia areata. The source material was CD8+ T cells sorted from blood, sampled at week 4, from a patient treated with tofacitinib. CDR3 in DNA: TGTGCCAGCAGCTTAGGGGATACCGATACGCAGTATTTT. It specifies CASSLGDTDTQYF.